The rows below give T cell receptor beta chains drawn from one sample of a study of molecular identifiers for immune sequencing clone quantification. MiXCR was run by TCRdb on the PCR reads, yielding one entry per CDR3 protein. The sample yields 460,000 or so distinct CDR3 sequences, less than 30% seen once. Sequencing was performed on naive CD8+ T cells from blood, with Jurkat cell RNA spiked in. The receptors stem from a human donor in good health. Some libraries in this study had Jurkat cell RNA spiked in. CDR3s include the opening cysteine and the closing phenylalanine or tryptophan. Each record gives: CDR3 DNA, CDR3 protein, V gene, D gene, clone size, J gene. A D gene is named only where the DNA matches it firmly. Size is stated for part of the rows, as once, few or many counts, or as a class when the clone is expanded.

TGTGCTAGTGCGGCCGGTTTTGAAGCTTTCTTT CASAAGFEAFF TRBV12-5 - - TRBJ1-1
TGTGCCAGCAGTTTTTTGACAGGGGCTTCTGGGGCCAACGTCCTGACTTTC CASSFLTGASGANVLTF TRBV27 TRBD1 few TRBJ2-6
TGTGCCAGCAGACCGCACCCCTACGAGCAGTACTTC CASRPHPYEQYF TRBV6-5 - - TRBJ2-7
TGTGCCAGCAGCCAAGATAATCCCCGGAGAGGGGCCAACGTCCTGACTTTC CASSQDNPRRGANVLTF TRBV14 - - TRBJ2-6
TGTGCCAGCAGCAACGGGATAGAGACCCAGTACTTC CASSNGIETQYF TRBV6-5 - - TRBJ2-5
TGCGCCAGCAGTCAAATAGAGCGGGGCCCAACCCGAGGCTCCTACGAGCAGTACTTC CASSQIERGPTRGSYEQYF TRBV23-1 TRBD2 - TRBJ2-7
TGTGCCAGCAGCTTCGGGGATGCCTACGAGCAGTACTTC CASSFGDAYEQYF TRBV13 - few TRBJ2-7
TGCGCCAGCAGCCGAGGAGACGACACCGGGGAGCTGTTTTTT CASSRGDDTGELFF TRBV4-3 - - TRBJ2-2
TGCAGTGCTAGGATTACATGGGAGTCTTACGAGCAGTACTTC CSARITWESYEQYF TRBV20-1 - - TRBJ2-7
TGTGCCAGCAGTTTAGAGGTTAACACTGAAGCTTTCTTT CASSLEVNTEAFF TRBV27 - many TRBJ1-1
TGTGCCAGCAGTGATTGGATCGGGAACTCTGGAAACACCATATATTTT CASSDWIGNSGNTIYF TRBV25-1 - few TRBJ1-3
TGTGCCAGCAGACATCAAAGCTCTGGAAACACCATATATTTT CASRHQSSGNTIYF TRBV6-5 - - TRBJ1-3
TGTGCCAGCAGTTGGACAGGGGGCTCCTATAATTCACCCCTCCACTTT CASSWTGGSYNSPLHF TRBV7-9 TRBD1 many TRBJ1-6
TGCGCCAGCAGCCAAGAGTGGCAGGGTAGGGAGACCCAGTACTTC CASSQEWQGRETQYF TRBV4-3 - many TRBJ2-5
TGTGCCAGCAGTCTCACGGTAGATGGCTACACCTTC CASSLTVDGYTF TRBV12-3/TRBV12-4 - few TRBJ1-2
TGTGCCAGCATCCCCTGGGCGGGGATGAACACTGAAGCTTTCTTT CASIPWAGMNTEAFF TRBV2 - few TRBJ1-1
TGTGCCAGCAGCTTAGAAGAAACAGGTAGCAATCAGCCCCAGCATTTT CASSLEETGSNQPQHF TRBV7-8 - many TRBJ1-5
TGCGCCAGCAGCTTGGACGGTTACAATGAGCAGTTCTTC CASSLDGYNEQFF TRBV5-1 - many TRBJ2-1
TGTGCCAGCAGTGTGCCCCAGGCCTTC CASSVPQAF TRBV28 - many TRBJ1-2
TGTGCCAGCAGTTTTCGGGGGCCCCGCTCCTACGAGCAGTACTTC CASSFRGPRSYEQYF TRBV28 - - TRBJ2-7
TGTGCCAGCAGTTACTTTGACAGTTGGGCTGAAGCTTTCTTT CASSYFDSWAEAFF TRBV6-2/TRBV6-3 - many TRBJ1-1
TGCGCCAGCAGCCCGACAGTTTTTAGTGAGCAGTTCTTC CASSPTVFSEQFF TRBV4-3 - few TRBJ2-1
TGTGCCAGTAGGCCGACTAACTCTGGGGCCAACGTCCTGACTTTC CASRPTNSGANVLTF TRBV19 - few TRBJ2-6
TGTGCCGGCAGCCCGAGAAAAACAGATACGCAGTATTTT CAGSPRKTDTQYF TRBV7-6 - - TRBJ2-3
TGCGCCAGCAGCTTGTACCGGGACAGGGGAGGTTACGAGCAGTACTTC CASSLYRDRGGYEQYF TRBV5-1 TRBD1 many TRBJ2-7
TGCGCCAGCAGCCAAGATCGATCTAGTTTTTACGAGCAGTACTTC CASSQDRSSFYEQYF TRBV4-3 - - TRBJ2-7
TGTGCCAGCAGTATGCGAGGGCTTCGTGAAAAACTGTTTTTT CASSMRGLREKLFF TRBV28 - - TRBJ1-4
TGCGCCAGCAGCCAAGTAGGGGTCGGCACGATCTACGAGCAGTACTTC CASSQVGVGTIYEQYF TRBV4-1 - few TRBJ2-7
TGCAGCGGGGATGAGCAGTTCTTC CSGDEQFF TRBV29-1 - many TRBJ2-1
TGCGCCAGCAGCTCGGGGACCGAAAAACTGTTTTTT CASSSGTEKLFF TRBV4-3 - many TRBJ1-4
TGTGCCAGCAGTTTATGGGAGGGAGGAACCACCGGGGAGCTGTTTTTT CASSLWEGGTTGELFF TRBV27 TRBD2 - TRBJ2-2
TGCGCCAGCAGTGAGCTTCAGCTATTCTGGGAGCAGTACTTC CASSELQLFWEQYF TRBV10-2 - - TRBJ2-7
TGTGCCAGCAGTGAAAGGCGTTGGTTGAGCACAGATACGCAGTATTTT CASSERRWLSTDTQYF TRBV6-1 - few TRBJ2-3
TGCAGTGCGACGAAACCGGGGAGCTCCTACGAGCAGTACTTC CSATKPGSSYEQYF TRBV20-1 - many TRBJ2-7
TGTGCCAGCAGTTACGGGACTAGCCCCAGAAGCTCCTACGAGCAGTACTTC CASSYGTSPRSSYEQYF TRBV6-5 TRBD2 few TRBJ2-7
TGCAGCGTGGCCGAAGCCGGAGCTTCCTACGAGCAGTACTTC CSVAEAGASYEQYF TRBV29-1 - many TRBJ2-7
TGTGCCAGCAGCTCGGGACGTCGGATCGAAGCTTTCTTT CASSSGRRIEAFF TRBV12-3/TRBV12-4 - few TRBJ1-1